This TCR beta chain was obtained from a study of blood T cell repertoires in COVID-19. Study information: Samples taken during acute and convalescent COVID-19 were collected in the United States, Italy and Spain. Nucleic acid was either cDNA or gDNA, and it came from T cells, B-cell-depleted T cells, or PBMCs.

Germline V lookup: CDR1 MGHRA, CDR2 YSYEKL. The CDR3 covers 17 residues. The junction had 13 bases not matched to a gene; V was cut back by 5 bases and J by 4 bases. Two negative PCRs, clearance, or symptom resolution were required of recovered Cohort 3 donors. In the original analysis: Nucleated cell counts were estimated from reference gene primer amplification. Assay: immunoSEQ multiplex PCR; the TCRdb copy retains only in-frame clones and omits some. From that table come the V and J calls and clone size; the DNA was used to work out D and trimming. The sample carries around 200,000 clones, 85% recorded once.

V usage is TRBV4-1 and J usage is TRBJ2-7; 11 bases are a match to TRBD2. Sequences were obtained from PBMCs or T cells enriched from blood (not recorded which). This clonotype originated in a man aged 35 to 55 who had recovered from COVID-19. The CDR3 spells CASSLPGLAVGWYEQYF. In DNA, the CDR3 is TGCGCCAGCAGCTTACCGGGACTAGCGGTCGGATGGTACGAGCAGTACTTC.